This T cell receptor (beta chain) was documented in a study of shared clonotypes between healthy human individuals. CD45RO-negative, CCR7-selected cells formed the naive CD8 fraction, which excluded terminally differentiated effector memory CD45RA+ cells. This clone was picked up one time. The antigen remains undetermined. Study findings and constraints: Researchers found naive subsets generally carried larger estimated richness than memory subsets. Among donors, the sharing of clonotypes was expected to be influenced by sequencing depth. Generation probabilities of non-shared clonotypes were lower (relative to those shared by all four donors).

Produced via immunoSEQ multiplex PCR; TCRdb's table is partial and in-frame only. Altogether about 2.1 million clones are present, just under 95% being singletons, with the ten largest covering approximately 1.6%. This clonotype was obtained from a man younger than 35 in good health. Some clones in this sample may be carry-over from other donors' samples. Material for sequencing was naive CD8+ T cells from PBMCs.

CDR3 DNA sequence: TGTGCCAGCAGCCAGACCGACAGTCCGCTCTACGAGCAGTACTTC. Amino acids: CASSQTDSPLYEQYF. This sequence joins TRBV14 and TRBJ2-7; D might be TRBD1 (5 bases). This CDR3 comprises 15 residues. Germline V gives CDR1 SGHDN, CDR2 FVKESK. The V and J ends lost 3 bases and 3 bases respectively, with 15 bases between them.